One and the same sample provided the 15 T cell receptor beta chains below, sequenced in a study of blood T cell repertoires in COVID-19. The repertoire was sequenced with immunoSEQ multiplex PCR; TCRdb's copy has only in-frame clones and lacks some. The sample yields 200,000 to 300,000 clones, about 80% seen once. Material: peripheral blood. These receptors were obtained from a man aged 30 to 45 who had recovered from COVID-19.

The chain carries TRBV28 and TRBJ1-6; D uncertain. This CDR3 has 14 residues. Trimming shortened V by 7 bases and J by 10 bases, and 17 bases separated the two germline ends. CDR1 and CDR2 from the germline V gene are MDHEN and SYDVKM. The DNA for the CDR3 is TGTGCCAGCAACCAGACCCCCGGAGGGTCACCCCTCCACTTT. Translation gives CASNQTPGGSPLHF.

The V gene is TRBV7-8, the J gene TRBJ2-2; TRBD2 matches 11 bases. Germline CDR1 SGHVS, CDR2 FQNEAQ. CDR3 length: 15 amino acids. The V and J ends lost 3 bases and 3 bases, in that order; junction bases with no gene match: 0. CDR3 region: CASSFSGGDTGELFF. Here the CDR3 DNA reads TGTGCCAGCAGCTTTAGCGGGGGGGACACCGGGGAGCTGTTTTTT. Variable domain in full (rest from reference TRBV7-8 and TRBJ2-2): GAGVSQSPRYKVAKRGQDVALRCDPISGHVSLFWYQQALGQGPEFLTYFQNEAQLDKSGLPSDRFFAERPEGSVSTLKIQRTQQEDSAVYLCASSFSGGDTGELFFGEGSRLTVL.

The chain is built from TRBV3-1 (or the pseudogene TRBV3-2) and TRBJ2-5; 11 nucleotides line up with TRBD2. The CDR3 is made up of 15 amino acids. CDR1 and CDR2 (germline): LGHDT, YNNKEL (reference sequence). Unmatched junction bases numbered 5, after V lost 4 bases and J lost 4 bases. In nucleotides, the CDR3 is TGTGCCAGCAGCCGGGGGCTAGCGGGGGGAGAGACCCAGTACTTC. Protein: CASSRGLAGGETQYF.

The V and J genes are TRBV10-2 and TRBJ1-1; 7 bases map to TRBD1. The V segment lost 7 bases and the J segment 5 bases; nucleotides outside the gene matches: 10. This CDR3 is 14 amino acids long. Germline V gene data show CDR1 as WSHSY and CDR2 as SAAADI. The CDR3: CASKAGDRLTEAFF. In DNA form, the CDR3 reads TGCGCCAGCAAGGCCGGGGACAGATTGACTGAAGCTTTCTTT.

The chain is built from TRBV2 and TRBJ2-2, with 11 positions matching TRBD2. The CDR3 has 14 amino acids. Germline CDR1 reads SNHLY; CDR2 reads FYNNEI. V lost 6 bases and J lost 7; bases outside the gene matches: 4. The CDR3, as DNA: TGTGCCAGCAGACTAGCGGGGGAACTCGGGGAGCTGTTTTTT. Translation: CASRLAGELGELFF.

This clone was seen a single time. The genes are TRBV5-4 and TRBJ1-2; TRBD1 is a possible D gene (6 bases). The CDR3 spans 15 residues. The V and J ends lost 8 bases and 0 bases respectively, with 17 bases between them. Germline V gene data show CDR1 as SGHNT and CDR2 as YYREEE (reference sequence). This chain's CDR3 is CASRVTGTTNYGYTF. For the CDR3, the DNA is TGTGCCAGTCGGGTAACAGGGACCACTAACTATGGCTACACCTTC.

The chain links TRBV4-1 to TRBJ2-1; no clear D gene. CDR1 and CDR2 (germline): MGHRA, YSYEKL. The CDR3 is 16 amino acids. The V and J ends lost 1 base and 0 bases respectively, with 10 bases between them. CDR3 in amino acids: CASSQVDLVSYNEQFF. The CDR3 region has the DNA TGCGCCAGCAGCCAAGTTGATTTAGTCTCCTACAATGAGCAGTTCTTC.

The J gene is TRBJ1-2, the V gene TRBV19; D may be TRBD1 (5 bases). V was trimmed by 7 bases and J by 2 bases, leaving 17 bases between them. This CDR3 has 15 residues. The V gene's germline CDR1 is LNHDA and CDR2 SQIVND (reference sequence). CDR3 protein: CASNAGSLTNYGYTF. CDR3 coding DNA: TGTGCCAGTAATGCAGGGTCTTTAACCAACTATGGCTACACCTTC.

This sequence joins TRBV4-1 and TRBJ2-5, with D hard to call. V was trimmed by 0 bases and J by 6 bases, leaving 20 bases between them. The CDR3 totals 17 residues. Germline V gives CDR1 MGHRA, CDR2 YSYEKL. This CDR3 is CASSQDSTRFSGQTQYF. The CDR3 coding sequence is TGCGCCAGCAGCCAAGACTCCACCCGTTTCAGTGGGCAGACCCAGTACTTC.

The CDR3 reads CASSEGQGISRYEQYF. The CDR3 nucleotides are TGCGCCAGCAGCGAGGGACAGGGGATATCAAGGTACGAGCAGTACTTC. This sequence joins TRBV4-1 and TRBJ2-7; TRBD1 matches 10 bases. The V and J ends lost 5 bases and 4 bases, in that order; junction bases with no gene match: 11. The V gene's germline CDR1 is MGHRA and CDR2 YSYEKL. The CDR3 has 16 residues.

The rearrangement links TRBV12-1 to TRBJ2-7; the D segment call TRBD1 is taken from the table without a DNA check. TRBV12-1 is flagged as a pseudogene. The length of the CDR3 is 8 residues. In nucleotides, the CDR3 is TGTGCCCAGTACGAGCAGTACTTC. Its protein product is CAQYEQYF.

The rearrangement uses TRBV9 and TRBJ2-2; 12 bases agree with TRBD1. This CDR3 is built from 16 residues. The trim removed 0 bases at V and 7 bases at J, leaving 4 bases unmatched. CDR1 is SGDLS, CDR2 YYNGEE, per germline. This CDR3 is CASSVAGTGGFGELFF. CDR3 DNA: TGTGCCAGCAGCGTAGCTGGGACAGGGGGCTTCGGGGAGCTGTTTTTT.

The chain is built from TRBV6-1 and TRBJ1-5, with D uncertain. The CDR3 is 15 amino acids. Germline V lookup: CDR1 MNHNS, CDR2 SASEGT. Trimming cost V 3 bases and J 0 bases, with 9 bases left between them. CDR3 sequence reads: CASSDQLRSNQPQHF. CDR3 sequence (DNA): TGTGCCAGCAGTGATCAGTTACGTAGCAATCAGCCCCAGCATTTT.

The chain employs TRBV4-2 and TRBJ1-2, with 7 bases aligning to TRBD1. The length of the CDR3 is 14 residues. Germline V lookup: CDR1 LGHNA, CDR2 YNFKEQ. V shed 7 bases and J 2 bases; nucleotides not matched to a gene: 7. CDR3 protein: CASTELQGNYGYTF. CDR3 nucleotide sequence: TGTGCCAGCACCGAATTACAGGGGAACTATGGCTACACCTTC.

CDR3 amino acids: CASSLSKQGGVTEAFF. CDR3 coding DNA: TGTGCCAGCAGCTTGTCTAAGCAGGGAGGGGTTACTGAAGCTTTCTTT. J is TRBJ1-1 and V is TRBV13; D is possibly TRBD1 (5 bases). Germline V gene data show CDR1 as PRHDT and CDR2 as FYEKMQ (reference sequence). The CDR3 loop spans 16 amino acids. The germline V and J ends were trimmed by 3 bases and 5 bases, with 19 bases remaining between them.